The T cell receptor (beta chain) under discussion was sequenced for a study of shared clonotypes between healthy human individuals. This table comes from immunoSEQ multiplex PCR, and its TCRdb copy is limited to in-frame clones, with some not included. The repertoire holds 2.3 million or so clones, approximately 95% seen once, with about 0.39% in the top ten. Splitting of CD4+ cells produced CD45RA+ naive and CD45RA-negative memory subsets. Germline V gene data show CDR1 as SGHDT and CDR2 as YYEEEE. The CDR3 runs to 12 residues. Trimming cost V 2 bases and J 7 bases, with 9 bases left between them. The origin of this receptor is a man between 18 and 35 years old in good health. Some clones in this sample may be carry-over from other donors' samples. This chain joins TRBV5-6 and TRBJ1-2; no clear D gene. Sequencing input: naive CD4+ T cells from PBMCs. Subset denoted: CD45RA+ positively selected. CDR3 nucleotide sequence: TGTGCCAGCAGCTTCAGATCGGGTGGCTACACCTTC. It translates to CASSFRSGGYTF.